The rows below give T cell receptor beta chains drawn from one sample of a study of blood T cell repertoires in COVID-19. Assay: immunoSEQ multiplex PCR; the TCRdb copy retains only in-frame clones and omits some. This repertoire shows around 110,000 clones, 90% found once; its top ten account for under 2%. Sequencing was performed on peripheral blood. All receptors come from a human donor with active COVID-19. The donor label of this sample is uncertain. Both conserved end residues are part of each CDR3. Fields, in order: CDR3 length, V gene, clone size, J gene, D gene, CDR3 DNA, CDR3 protein. D genes are given only for firm matches. The listing skips clone size in some rows; elsewhere it reads once, few, many or a size class.

length: 14; V: TRBV29-1; size: -; J: TRBJ2-3; D: TRBD2; DNA: TGCAGCGTTGAAGGCGGGGGGGGCCCAGATACGCAGTATTTT; CDR3: CSVEGGGGPDTQYF
length: 11; V: TRBV10-2; size: -; J: TRBJ2-7; D: TRBD1; DNA: TGCGCCAGCGGACAGGACTACGAGCAGTACTTC; CDR3: CASGQDYEQYF
length: 14; V: TRBV2; size: -; J: TRBJ2-7; D: TRBD1; DNA: TGTGCCAGCACCCCGGGACAGGGTACCTACGAGCAGTACTTC; CDR3: CASTPGQGTYEQYF
length: 14; V: TRBV7-9; size: few; J: TRBJ1-1; D: -; DNA: TGTGCCAGCAGCTTTGGACAACAGAACACTGAAGCTTTCTTT; CDR3: CASSFGQQNTEAFF
length: 13; V: TRBV7-2; size: -; J: TRBJ2-3; D: -; DNA: TGTGCCAGCAGCTCGGGGTGGGCAGATACGCAGTATTTT; CDR3: CASSSGWADTQYF
length: 15; V: TRBV7-2; size: -; J: TRBJ2-5; D: TRBD2; DNA: TGTGCCAGCAGCTTAGCGCGCGCGGGGGGAGAGACCCAGTACTTC; CDR3: CASSLARAGGETQYF
length: 13; V: TRBV27; size: -; J: TRBJ1-2; D: -; DNA: TGTGCCACCGGGCCCCAGGGCCGGAGTGGCTACACCTTC; CDR3: CATGPQGRSGYTF
length: 13; V: TRBV19; size: -; J: TRBJ1-6; D: -; DNA: TGTGCCAGTAGTTATACAGGGTTCTCACCCCTCCACTTT; CDR3: CASSYTGFSPLHF
length: 14; V: TRBV5-1; size: -; J: TRBJ2-7; D: -; DNA: TGCGCCAGCAGCTTGGAAGGACAAACCTACGAGCAGTACTTC; CDR3: CASSLEGQTYEQYF
length: 14; V: TRBV29-1; size: -; J: TRBJ2-3; D: TRBD2; DNA: TGCAGCGTCGCCGGGACTAGCGGCACAGATACGCAGTATTTT; CDR3: CSVAGTSGTDTQYF
length: 14; V: TRBV9; size: -; J: TRBJ2-3; D: -; DNA: TGTGCCAGCAGTGCGGACTACAACACAGATACGCAGTATTTT; CDR3: CASSADYNTDTQYF
length: 15; V: TRBV13; size: -; J: TRBJ2-3; D: -; DNA: TGTGCCAGCAGCGGCGGGCTAGTCAAAACAGATACGCAGTATTTT; CDR3: CASSGGLVKTDTQYF
length: 15; V: TRBV6-2/TRBV6-3; size: -; J: TRBJ2-2; D: -; DNA: TGTGCCAGCAGTTACGGGGCACTTTCCACCGGGGAGCTGTTTTTT; CDR3: CASSYGALSTGELFF
length: 15; V: TRBV7-8; size: -; J: TRBJ1-5; D: TRBD1; DNA: TGTGCCAGCAGCTTCGGGACAGCCAGCAATCAGCCCCAGCATTTT; CDR3: CASSFGTASNQPQHF
length: 14; V: TRBV30; size: -; J: TRBJ1-2; D: -; DNA: TGTGCCTGGAGTGTACTTAGTATGGAGAGTGGCTACACCTTC; CDR3: CAWSVLSMESGYTF
length: 16; V: TRBV4-1; size: few; J: TRBJ1-2; D: -; DNA: TGCGCCAGCAGCCAGGGACAATTCGTCGCTAACTATGGCTACACCTTC; CDR3: CASSQGQFVANYGYTF
length: 14; V: TRBV30; size: once; J: TRBJ1-4; D: -; DNA: TGTGCCTGGATGTTGTCTGCAACTAATGAAAAACTGTTTTTT; CDR3: CAWMLSATNEKLFF
length: 17; V: TRBV27; size: -; J: TRBJ2-1; D: TRBD2; DNA: TGTGCCAGCAGTCCCACTAGCGGGGACAGCTCCTACAATGAGCAGTTCTTC; CDR3: CASSPTSGDSSYNEQFF
length: 13; V: TRBV6-6; size: -; J: TRBJ2-7; D: -; DNA: TGTGCCAGCAGTTACTCGGCAAGCTACGAGCAGTACTTC; CDR3: CASSYSASYEQYF
length: 16; V: TRBV9; size: -; J: TRBJ2-1; D: -; DNA: TGTGCCAGCAGCGGATCTCAGGGCGGGGCCCCCGTCGCTCAGTTCTTC; CDR3: CASSGSQGGAPVAQFF
length: 17; V: TRBV6-2/TRBV6-3; size: -; J: TRBJ1-5; D: TRBD1; DNA: TGTGCCAGCAGTTACCCCCCAGGGACAGGGTTAAATCAGCCCCAGCATTTT; CDR3: CASSYPPGTGLNQPQHF
length: 13; V: TRBV3-1/TRBV3-2; size: -; J: TRBJ1-5; D: -; DNA: TGTGCCAGCAGCCACGAAGGGGCCCAGCCCCAGCATTTT; CDR3: CASSHEGAQPQHF
length: 14; V: TRBV12-5; size: -; J: TRBJ2-5; D: TRBD1; DNA: TGTGCTAGTGGTATACAGGGGGGCCAAGAGACCCAGTACTTC; CDR3: CASGIQGGQETQYF
length: 16; V: TRBV4-3; size: -; J: TRBJ2-2; D: TRBD2; DNA: TGCGCCAGCAGCCCCCGACCGGGACTAGGCGTCGGGGAGCTGTTTTTT; CDR3: CASSPRPGLGVGELFF
length: 18; V: TRBV6-2/TRBV6-3; size: -; J: TRBJ2-3; D: TRBD2; DNA: TGTGCCAGCAGTTACACCACGACTAGCGGTTTTATTATGGATACGCAGTATTTT; CDR3: CASSYTTTSGFIMDTQYF
length: 16; V: TRBV19; size: -; J: TRBJ2-5; D: -; DNA: TGTGCCAGTAGTATGGGATGGGGCTGGGGACAAGAGACCCAGTACTTC; CDR3: CASSMGWGWGQETQYF
length: 14; V: TRBV11-2; size: -; J: TRBJ1-2; D: -; DNA: TGTGCCAGCAGCTTAGTTCGGCAGGGAACGGGCTACACCTTC; CDR3: CASSLVRQGTGYTF
length: 14; V: TRBV2; size: -; J: TRBJ2-7; D: TRBD1; DNA: TGTGCCAGCAACGAACAGGGGTTTGGTAGCGAGCAGTACTTC; CDR3: CASNEQGFGSEQYF
length: 11; V: TRBV2; size: -; J: TRBJ1-2; D: TRBD1; DNA: TGTGCCAACGGGGACAGGTGGGGCTACACCTTC; CDR3: CANGDRWGYTF
length: 13; V: TRBV19; size: -; J: TRBJ2-1; D: -; DNA: TGTGCCAGTAGTATAGGCGGAGACAATGAGCAGTTCTTC; CDR3: CASSIGGDNEQFF
length: 14; V: TRBV19; size: -; J: TRBJ1-1; D: -; DNA: TGTGCCAGTACCCCGGGCTTGCGGGTTACTGAAGCTTTCTTT; CDR3: CASTPGLRVTEAFF
length: 19; V: TRBV2; size: -; J: TRBJ2-5; D: TRBD2; DNA: TGTGCCAGCAGTGAGCGGTGGGGAAGCGGTGGCACTAGCGGGGAGACCCAGTACTTC; CDR3: CASSERWGSGGTSGETQYF
length: 12; V: TRBV6-5; size: once; J: TRBJ2-7; D: TRBD1; DNA: TGTGCCAGCAGTCGGACAGGGTACGAGCAGTACTTC; CDR3: CASSRTGYEQYF
length: 14; V: TRBV2; size: -; J: TRBJ2-5; D: TRBD1; DNA: TGTGCCAGCGGGTGGGGACAGGGACAAGAGACCCAGTACTTC; CDR3: CASGWGQGQETQYF
length: 15; V: TRBV2; size: -; J: TRBJ2-7; D: -; DNA: TGTGCCAGCAGCCCTACAGGGATGACCTCCTACGAGCAGTACTTC; CDR3: CASSPTGMTSYEQYF
length: 16; V: TRBV7-9; size: -; J: TRBJ2-5; D: TRBD2; DNA: TGTGCCAGCAGCCAGGGGACTAGCGGACGTCAAGAGACCCAGTACTTC; CDR3: CASSQGTSGRQETQYF
length: 15; V: TRBV11-2; size: -; J: TRBJ1-6; D: TRBD1; DNA: TGTGCCAGCAGCGGAACCGGGACAGCTAATTCACCCCTCCACTTT; CDR3: CASSGTGTANSPLHF
length: 18; V: TRBV5-4; size: few; J: TRBJ2-1; D: TRBD1; DNA: TGTGCCAGCAGCCCCCAACCATCGATAAGGACAGGGGGCAATGAGCAGTTCTTC; CDR3: CASSPQPSIRTGGNEQFF
length: 15; V: TRBV11-3; size: once; J: TRBJ2-1; D: TRBD2; DNA: TGTGCCAGCAGCTTGAGGTCTAGCGGGGTTAATGAGCAGTTCTTC; CDR3: CASSLRSSGVNEQFF
length: 14; V: TRBV7-2; size: -; J: TRBJ1-2; D: TRBD1; DNA: TGTGCCAGCAGCCCGGACAGGGGGCGCGGGGGCTACACCTTC; CDR3: CASSPDRGRGGYTF
length: 17; V: TRBV19; size: few; J: TRBJ2-3; D: TRBD2; DNA: TGTGCCAGTAGTACCCGCGGACTAGCGGGGGTCACAGATACGCAGTATTTT; CDR3: CASSTRGLAGVTDTQYF
length: 16; V: TRBV6-5; size: once; J: TRBJ1-6; D: -; DNA: TGTGCCAGCAGTTACGGGTCCCCCACTGTCGGGTCACCCCTCCACTTT; CDR3: CASSYGSPTVGSPLHF
length: 15; V: TRBV5-1; size: -; J: TRBJ1-2; D: TRBD1; DNA: TGCGCCAGCAGCTTGGAGCCTGGACAGGGCTATGGCTACACCTTC; CDR3: CASSLEPGQGYGYTF
length: 17; V: TRBV18; size: -; J: TRBJ2-3; D: TRBD2; DNA: TGTGCCAGCTCACAGCCGACTAGCGGGGAATACACAGATACGCAGTATTTT; CDR3: CASSQPTSGEYTDTQYF
length: 15; V: TRBV2; size: -; J: TRBJ1-1; D: TRBD1; DNA: TGTGCCAGCAGTGAAAGGGGGCCTAGGAACACTGAAGCTTTCTTT; CDR3: CASSERGPRNTEAFF
length: 14; V: TRBV19; size: -; J: TRBJ2-7; D: TRBD2; DNA: TGTGCCAGTAGTTTCCGGACTAGTACCTACGAGCAGTACTTC; CDR3: CASSFRTSTYEQYF
length: 13; V: TRBV5-4; size: -; J: TRBJ1-2; D: -; DNA: TGTGCCAGCAGCTTGGAGGAGGGGCAGGCTATCACCTTC; CDR3: CASSLEEGQAITF
length: 11; V: TRBV30; size: -; J: TRBJ2-7; D: -; DNA: TGTGCCTGGAGCGGTTCGGGAGAGCAGTACTTC; CDR3: CAWSGSGEQYF
length: 13; V: TRBV24-1; size: -; J: TRBJ1-1; D: -; DNA: TGTGCCACCAGTGAACTATCAGCGGGTGAAGCTTTCTTT; CDR3: CATSELSAGEAFF
length: 12; V: TRBV5-1; size: -; J: TRBJ2-3; D: -; DNA: TGCGCCAGCAGCCTAGCAGCAGATACGCAGTATTTT; CDR3: CASSLAADTQYF
length: 14; V: TRBV11-3; size: once; J: TRBJ2-1; D: TRBD2; DNA: TGTGCCAGCAGCTTAGGAGGGACTAGCCCGGAGCAGTTCTTC; CDR3: CASSLGGTSPEQFF
length: 17; V: TRBV19; size: -; J: TRBJ1-5; D: -; DNA: TGTGCCAGTAGTCGCCTGTGGCAGGGCCGGGGCAATCAGCCCCAGCATTTT; CDR3: CASSRLWQGRGNQPQHF
length: 18; V: TRBV7-2; size: -; J: TRBJ1-5; D: -; DNA: TGTGCCAGCAGCTTAGTAGGGGGGGGGCAGGGTAGCAATCAGCCCCAGCATTTT; CDR3: CASSLVGGGQGSNQPQHF
length: 15; V: TRBV11-2; size: -; J: TRBJ2-5; D: -; DNA: TGTGCCAGCAGCTTAGAGGGTTCAGGGTACGAGACCCAGTACTTC; CDR3: CASSLEGSGYETQYF
length: 16; V: TRBV6-5; size: once; J: TRBJ1-3; D: -; DNA: TGTGCCAGCAGTTACTCGCAGGTGCTCTCTGGAAACACCATATATTTT; CDR3: CASSYSQVLSGNTIYF